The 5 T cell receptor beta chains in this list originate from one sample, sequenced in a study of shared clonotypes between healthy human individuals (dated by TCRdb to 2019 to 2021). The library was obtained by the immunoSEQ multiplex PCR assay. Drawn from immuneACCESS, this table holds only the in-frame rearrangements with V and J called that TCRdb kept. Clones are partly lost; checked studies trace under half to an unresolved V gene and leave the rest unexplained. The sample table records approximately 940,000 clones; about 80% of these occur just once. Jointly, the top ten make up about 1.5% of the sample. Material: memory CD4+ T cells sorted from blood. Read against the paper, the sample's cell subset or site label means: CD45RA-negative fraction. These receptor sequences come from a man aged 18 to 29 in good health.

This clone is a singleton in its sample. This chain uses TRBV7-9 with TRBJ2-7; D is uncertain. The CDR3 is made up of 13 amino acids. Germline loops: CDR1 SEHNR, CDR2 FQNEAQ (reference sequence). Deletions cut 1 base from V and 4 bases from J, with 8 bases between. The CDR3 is CASSLGNFYEQYF. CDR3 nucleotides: TGTGCCAGCAGCTTAGGAAACTTTTACGAGCAGTACTTC.

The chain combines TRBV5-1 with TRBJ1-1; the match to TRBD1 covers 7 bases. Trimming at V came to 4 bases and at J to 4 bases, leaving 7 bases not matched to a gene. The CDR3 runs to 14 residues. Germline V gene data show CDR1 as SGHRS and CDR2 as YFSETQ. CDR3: CASSPGTVPTEAFF. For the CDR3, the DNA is TGCGCCAGCAGCCCGGGGACAGTTCCCACTGAAGCTTTCTTT.

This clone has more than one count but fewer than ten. Here the CDR3 reads CASSSSGGRIGYF. The CDR3, as DNA: TGTGCCAGCAGCTCCTCCGGGGGCCGTATCGGATATTTT. The chain employs TRBV7-9 and TRBJ2-3; D may match TRBD1 or TRBD2 (6 bases each). CDR3 length: 13 residues. Trimming stripped 4 bases from V and 15 bases from J, with 20 bases between. Germline CDR1 is SEHNR and CDR2 is FQNEAQ (reference sequence).

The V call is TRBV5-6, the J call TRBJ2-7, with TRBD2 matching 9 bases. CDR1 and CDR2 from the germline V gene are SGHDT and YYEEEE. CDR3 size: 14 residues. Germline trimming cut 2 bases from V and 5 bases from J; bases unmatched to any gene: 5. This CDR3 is CASSFRGRAHEQYF. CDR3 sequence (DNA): TGTGCCAGCAGCTTCCGCGGGAGGGCGCACGAGCAGTACTTC.

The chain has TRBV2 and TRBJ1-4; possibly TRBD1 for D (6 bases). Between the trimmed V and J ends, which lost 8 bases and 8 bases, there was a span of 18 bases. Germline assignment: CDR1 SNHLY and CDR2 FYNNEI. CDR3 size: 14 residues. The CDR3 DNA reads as TGTGCCAGCTCTATGGGAGGGGGAAACGAAAAACTGTTTTTT. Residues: CASSMGGGNEKLFF. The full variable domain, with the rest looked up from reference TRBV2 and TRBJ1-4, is EPEVTQTPSHQVTQMGQEVILRCVPISNHLYFYWYRQILGQKVEFLVSFYNNEISEKSEIFDDQFSVERPDGSNFTLKIRSTKLEDSAMYFCASSMGGGNEKLFFGSGTQLSVL.